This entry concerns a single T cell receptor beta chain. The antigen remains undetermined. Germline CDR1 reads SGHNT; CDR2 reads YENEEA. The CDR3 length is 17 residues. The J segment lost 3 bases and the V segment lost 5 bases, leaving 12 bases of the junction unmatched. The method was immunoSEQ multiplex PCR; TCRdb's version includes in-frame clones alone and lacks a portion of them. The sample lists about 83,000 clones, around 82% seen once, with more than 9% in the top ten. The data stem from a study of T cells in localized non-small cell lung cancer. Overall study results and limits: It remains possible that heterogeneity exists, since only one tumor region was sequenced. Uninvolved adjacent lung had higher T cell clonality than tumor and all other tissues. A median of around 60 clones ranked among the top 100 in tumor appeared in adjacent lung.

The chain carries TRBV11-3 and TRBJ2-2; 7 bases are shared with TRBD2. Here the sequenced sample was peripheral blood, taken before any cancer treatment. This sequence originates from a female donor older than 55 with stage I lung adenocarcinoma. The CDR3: CASSPIRGAGHTGELFF. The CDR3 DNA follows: TGTGCCAGCAGCCCGATTCGGGGAGCGGGGCACACCGGGGAGCTGTTTTTT.